The 7 T cell receptor beta chains given below trace back to one sample, sequenced in a study of beta chain features in type 1 diabetes. Study results and limitations: Moderate but significant shortening of TCRB CDR3s was recorded in all four CD4+ subsets from Type 1 diabetes patients.

No antigens are known for them. The sequenced template was cDNA made from the entire isolated RNA. Method: immunoSEQ multiplex PCR; TCRdb's copy keeps in-frame clones and lacks some. The repertoire holds 95,000 to 150,000 clones, with about 16% as singletons. Source material: central memory CD4+ T cells from blood. The receptors were sampled from a man aged 25 to 40 with type 1 diabetes.

This clone was detected only a few times. The chain links TRBV29-1 to TRBJ1-1, with D possibly being TRBD1 (5 bases). The CDR3 is made up of 14 amino acids. Germline V gives CDR1 SQVTM, CDR2 ANQGSEA. V was pared by 4 bases and J by 6 bases, with 18 bases between. CDR3 protein: CSVGQRQPGAEAFF. CDR3 DNA: TGCAGCGTTGGACAGAGACAGCCTGGAGCTGAAGCTTTCTTT.

As concerns this clone: One junction end disagrees with the germline gene, perhaps due to a read error. This chain connects TRBV10-3 to TRBJ1-1, with a possible D match to TRBD1 (6 bases). This CDR3 is built from 14 residues. Germline assignment: CDR1 ENHRY and CDR2 SYGVKD. The CDR3 sequence is CAVRGPQGWTEAFF. The CDR3 DNA follows: TGTGCCGTCAGGGGACCACAGGGTTGGACTGAAGCTTTCTTT.

This clone was detected a few times. The chain links TRBV7-6 to TRBJ2-3, with D possibly being TRBD2 (6 bases). Germline CDR1 reads SGHVS; CDR2 reads FNYEAQ. The CDR3 is 16 amino acids. Trimming cost V 5 bases and J 1 base, with 16 bases left between them. CDR3 sequence reads: CASSPVSGRGTDTQYF. DNA of the CDR3: TGTGCCAGCAGCCCCGTCAGCGGGCGGGGCACAGATACGCAGTATTTT.

The rearrangement links TRBV29-1 to TRBJ1-2; the D gene is possibly TRBD1 (5 bases). The V end was cut by 4 bases, the J end by 2 bases, with 11 bases between. The V gene's germline CDR1 is SQVTM and CDR2 ANQGSEA. CDR3 size: 13 residues. CDR3 in DNA: TGCAGCGTTGTAGAGGGGAAGAACTATGGCTACACCTTC. It encodes CSVVEGKNYGYTF.

In this sample, this clone turned up many times. This chain uses TRBV30 with TRBJ2-2, with unresolved D. The CDR3 consists of 15 residues. V was clipped by 0 bases and J by 3 bases, with 11 bases between them. Looked up from germline, CDR1 is GTSNPN and CDR2 is SVGIG (reference sequence). CDR3 DNA: TGTGCCTGGAGTGTAGGTACCTATTACACCGGGGAGCTGTTTTTT. It specifies CAWSVGTYYTGELFF.

This chain joins TRBV6-5 and TRBJ1-2; the D is unclear. The CDR3 runs to 11 residues. Germline V gene data show CDR1 as MNHEY and CDR2 as SVGAGI. Trimming took off 7 bases at V and 8 bases at J, with 11 bases between the two ends. CDR3 in amino acids: CASKGGTGYTF. The CDR3 nucleotides are TGTGCCAGCAAGGGTGGCACCGGCTACACCTTC.

This clone was picked up a small number of times. A far more abundant clone sits one base away, making this likely a read error. The chain employs TRBV19 and TRBJ2-6, with D uncertain. Germline-derived CDR1 and CDR2 are LNHDA and SQIVND (reference sequence). This CDR3 is built from 12 residues. Between the trimmed V and J ends, which lost 6 bases and 0 bases, there was a span of 0 bases. This CDR3 is CASSSGANVLTF. The CDR3 DNA sequence: TGTGCCAGTAGCTCTGGGGCCAACGTCCTGACTTTC.